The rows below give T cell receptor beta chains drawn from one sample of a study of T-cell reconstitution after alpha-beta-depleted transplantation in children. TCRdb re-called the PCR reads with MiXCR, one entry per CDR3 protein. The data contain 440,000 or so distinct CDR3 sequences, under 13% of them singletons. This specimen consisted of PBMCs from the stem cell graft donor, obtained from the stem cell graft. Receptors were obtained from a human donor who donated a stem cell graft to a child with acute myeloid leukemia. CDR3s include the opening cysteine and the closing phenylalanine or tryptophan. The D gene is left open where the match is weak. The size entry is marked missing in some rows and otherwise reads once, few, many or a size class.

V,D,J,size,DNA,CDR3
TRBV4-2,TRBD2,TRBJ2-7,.,TGTGCCAGCAGCCAAACGGGACTAGCGGGGTACGAGCAGTACTTC,CASSQTGLAGYEQYF
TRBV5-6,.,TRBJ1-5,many,TGTGCCAGCAGTTCCCTAAGGGGGAATCAGCCCCAGCATTTT,CASSSLRGNQPQHF
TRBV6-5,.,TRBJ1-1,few,TGTGCCAGCAGTTACGGCGAGGCCACAACTGAAGCTTTCTTT,CASSYGEATTEAFF
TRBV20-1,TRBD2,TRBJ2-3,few,TGCAGTGCTAGAAGCGGGGGGGCCACAGATACGCAGTATTTT,CSARSGGATDTQYF
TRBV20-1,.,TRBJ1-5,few,TGCAGTGCCCGCCACGGCAGCAATCAGCCCCAGCATTTT,CSARHGSNQPQHF
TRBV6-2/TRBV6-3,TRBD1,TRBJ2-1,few,TGTGCCAGCACCCGGGACAGGGGGTTCAATGAGCAGTTCTTC,CASTRDRGFNEQFF
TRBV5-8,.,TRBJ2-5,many,TGTGCCAGCAGCGTAAAGACCCAGTACTTC,CASSVKTQYF
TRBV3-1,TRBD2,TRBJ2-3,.,TGTGCCAGCAGCCAGGGTAGCGGGAGGGCTGGTACGCAGTATTTT,CASSQGSGRAGTQYF
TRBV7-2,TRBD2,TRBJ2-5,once,TGTGCCAGCAGCTTACCGGGAGGGCCGGAGACCCAGTACTTT,CASSLPGGPETQYF
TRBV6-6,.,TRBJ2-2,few,TGTGCCAGCAGTTACGCCTCGCCCGGGGAGCTGTTTTTT,CASSYASPGELFF
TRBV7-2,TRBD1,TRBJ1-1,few,TGTGCCAGCAGCTTAGCCGACAGGGGTGGGTCCGCTTTCTTT,CASSLADRGGSAFF
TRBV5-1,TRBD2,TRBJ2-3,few,TGCGCCAGCAGCGACGGACTAGCGGGAGGGCCGGAAGATACGCAGTATTTT,CASSDGLAGGPEDTQYF
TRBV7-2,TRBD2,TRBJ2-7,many,TGTGCCAGCAGCCCTCGGACTAGTTACGAGCAGTACTTC,CASSPRTSYEQYF
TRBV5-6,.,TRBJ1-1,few,TGTGCCAGCACCCCGGGGGGGTGGAGCACTGAAGCTTTCTTT,CASTPGGWSTEAFF
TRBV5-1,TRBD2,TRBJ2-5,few,TGCGCCAGCAGCTTGGTATCTGGAGGGCTAGCGGGGGAGACCCAGTACTTC,CASSLVSGGLAGETQYF
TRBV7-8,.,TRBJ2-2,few,TGTGCCAGCAGCCCGATCGGACAAGGGGAGCTGTTTTTT,CASSPIGQGELFF
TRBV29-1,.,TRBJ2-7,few,TGCAGCGTTGCCGACAGGATCTACGAGCAGTACTTC,CSVADRIYEQYF
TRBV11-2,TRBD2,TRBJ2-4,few,TGTGCCAGCAGCAGAGAGGGACTAGCGGAGTACATTCTAGCCAAAAACATTCAGTACTTC,CASSREGLAEYILAKNIQYF
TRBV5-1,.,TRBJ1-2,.,TGCGCCAGCAGCTTGTCACGATACAGGCCTCTCTATGGCTACACCTTC,CASSLSRYRPLYGYTF
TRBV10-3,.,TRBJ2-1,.,TGTGCCTTCAAGAGGGGGGCTAACAATGAGCAGTTCTTC,CAFKRGANNEQFF
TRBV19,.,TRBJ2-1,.,TGTGCCAGTACCATGGATTCACTCTCCTACAATGAGCAGTTCTTC,CASTMDSLSYNEQFF
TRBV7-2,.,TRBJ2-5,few,TGTGCCAGCAGCTCAGCATTACAAGAGACCCAGTACTTC,CASSSALQETQYF
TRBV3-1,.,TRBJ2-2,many,TGTGCCAGCAGACAGGGTTCGGGCACCGGGGAGCTGTTTTTT,CASRQGSGTGELFF
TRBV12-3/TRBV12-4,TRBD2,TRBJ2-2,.,TGTGCCAGCATCGCGACTAGCGGGGGGGCCACCGGGGAGCTGTTTTTT,CASIATSGGATGELFF
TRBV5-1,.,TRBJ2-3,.,TGCGCCAGCAGCTTAGCCCTAGCGACTGGCACAGATACGCAGTATTTT,CASSLALATGTDTQYF
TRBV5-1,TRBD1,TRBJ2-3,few,TGCGCCAGCAGCGGATCGGGACAGGGGCTTGGCGTTGGAGATACGCAGTATTTT,CASSGSGQGLGVGDTQYF
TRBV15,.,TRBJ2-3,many,TGTGCCACCAGCGAGAGTGGGGACGGCACAGATACGCAGTATTTT,CATSESGDGTDTQYF
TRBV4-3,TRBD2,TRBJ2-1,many,TGCGCCAGGGGGGGGAAAGGGCCTTCTTTTCGGAATGAGCAGTTCTTC,CARGGKGPSFRNEQFF
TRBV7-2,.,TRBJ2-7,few,TGTGCCAGCAGCTTACTAGCGAACTACGAGCAGTACTTC,CASSLLANYEQYF
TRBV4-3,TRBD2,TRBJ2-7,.,TGCGCCAGCAGCCAAGAGGTAGCGGGAGTCCCCTACGAGCAGTACTTC,CASSQEVAGVPYEQYF
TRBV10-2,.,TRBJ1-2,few,TGCGCCAGCAGTGAGTCTGCAGGGATTTATGGCTACACCTTC,CASSESAGIYGYTF
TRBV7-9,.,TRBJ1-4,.,TGTGCCAGCAGCTTAGACAGGGACTCCGTAAAACTGTTTTTT,CASSLDRDSVKLFF
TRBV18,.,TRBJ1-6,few,TGTGCCAGCTCACCGACCGAGAATAATTCACCCCTCCACTTT,CASSPTENNSPLHF
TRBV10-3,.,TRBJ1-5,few,TGTGCCATCGCCCCAGACAGCTATAGCAATCAGCCCCAGCATTTT,CAIAPDSYSNQPQHF
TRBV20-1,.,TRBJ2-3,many,TGCAGTGCTAGCACCCCGGGACTTTCTAGCACAGATACGCAGTATTTT,CSASTPGLSSTDTQYF
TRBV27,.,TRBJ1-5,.,TGTGCCAGCACCCGGGCTGGGCAGCCCCAGCATTTT,CASTRAGQPQHF
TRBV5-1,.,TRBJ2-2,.,TGCGCCAGCAGCTTTAGTTCAGCGAACACCGGGGAGCTGTTTTTT,CASSFSSANTGELFF
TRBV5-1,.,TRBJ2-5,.,TGCGCCAGCAGCTTGGGGTCTGGGGCCGGAGAGACCCAGTACTTC,CASSLGSGAGETQYF
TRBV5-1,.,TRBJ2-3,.,TGCGCCAGCGGGAGTGCCGGCGCAGATACGCAGTATTTT,CASGSAGADTQYF
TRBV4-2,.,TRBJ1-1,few,TGTGCCAGCAGCCAAGGACCCGGAGCAGCGATGAACACTGAAGCTTTCTTT,CASSQGPGAAMNTEAFF
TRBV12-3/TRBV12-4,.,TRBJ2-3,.,TGTGCCAGCATTGGTAGCGGAGATACGCAGTATTTT,CASIGSGDTQYF
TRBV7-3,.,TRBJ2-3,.,TGTGCCAGCAGCTTGGGGCCCATACTGAGCGGCTTAGAAGATACGCAGTATTTT,CASSLGPILSGLEDTQYF
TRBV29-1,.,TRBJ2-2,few,TGCAGCGTTGAAGATCTTGGGGTTGCGAACACCGGGGAGCTGTTTTTT,CSVEDLGVANTGELFF
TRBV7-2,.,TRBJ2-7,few,TGTGCCAGCAGCTTAACCGGGACGTTCATGTCATCCTACGAGCAGTACTTC,CASSLTGTFMSSYEQYF
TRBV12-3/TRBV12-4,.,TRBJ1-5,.,TGTGCCAGCAGTTCCGAGGCGGGTGGCAATCAGCCCCAGCATTTT,CASSSEAGGNQPQHF
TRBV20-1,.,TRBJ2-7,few,TGCAGTGCAGCGGACACCTACGAGCAGTACTTC,CSAADTYEQYF
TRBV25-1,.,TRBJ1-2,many,TGTGCCAGCAGCCAACAGGGATTGGGTGGCTACACCTTC,CASSQQGLGGYTF
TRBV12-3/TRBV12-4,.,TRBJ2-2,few,TGTGCCAGCAGTTTCAGGGTTCTTACCCTCACCGGGGAGCTGTTTTTT,CASSFRVLTLTGELFF
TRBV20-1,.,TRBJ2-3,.,TGCAGTGCCCTCGTCACGACGACAGATACGCAGTATTTT,CSALVTTTDTQYF
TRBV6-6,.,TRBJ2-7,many,TGTGCCAGCAGTTACGGTCAGGAGAAGTACTTC,CASSYGQEKYF
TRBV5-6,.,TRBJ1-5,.,TGTGCCAGCAGCTTGGAGAGGGGGGCGAGCAATCAGCCCCAGCATTTT,CASSLERGASNQPQHF
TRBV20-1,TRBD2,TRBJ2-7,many,TGCAGTGCTAGTGGCAGCGGGAGTTACGAGCAGTACTTC,CSASGSGSYEQYF
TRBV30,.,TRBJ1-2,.,TGTGCCTGGAGCGCGGGGACGGCCTCGGGCTTC,CAWSAGTASGF
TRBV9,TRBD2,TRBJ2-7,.,TGTGCCAGCAGCCCATGGGGGGAGGGCCGCGAGCAGTACTTC,CASSPWGEGREQYF